This T cell receptor (beta chain) was profiled in a study of identical twins. Study-wide points: Invariant cells of the MAIT and iNKT types might have partly distorted the zero-insertion analyses. Out-of-frame beta chain sequences displayed weaker excess sharing between twins.

A note on this clonotype: Antigen: not known.

A universal primer binding site was introduced by template switching. The final cDNA contained unique molecular identifiers. TCRdb recomputed calls from the 5' RACE reads with MiXCR, one row per CDR3 protein. The table lists a few hundred thousand distinct CDR3 sequences, over 8.5% of them singletons. The CDR3 runs to 16 residues. These data also featured in a second study, about yellow fever vaccine responses in identical twins.

The sequencing sample was made of CD8+ T cells sorted from blood. This chain uses TRBV21-1 with TRBJ2-4; the DNA was not used to check the table's D call, TRBD1. TRBV21-1 is reported as a pseudogene. This receptor was taken from a young woman in good health. The CDR3 bases are TGTGCCAGCAGCAGTAGGACAGGGGGCCCATTTAACATTCAGTACTTC. This sequence encodes CASSSRTGGPFNIQYF.